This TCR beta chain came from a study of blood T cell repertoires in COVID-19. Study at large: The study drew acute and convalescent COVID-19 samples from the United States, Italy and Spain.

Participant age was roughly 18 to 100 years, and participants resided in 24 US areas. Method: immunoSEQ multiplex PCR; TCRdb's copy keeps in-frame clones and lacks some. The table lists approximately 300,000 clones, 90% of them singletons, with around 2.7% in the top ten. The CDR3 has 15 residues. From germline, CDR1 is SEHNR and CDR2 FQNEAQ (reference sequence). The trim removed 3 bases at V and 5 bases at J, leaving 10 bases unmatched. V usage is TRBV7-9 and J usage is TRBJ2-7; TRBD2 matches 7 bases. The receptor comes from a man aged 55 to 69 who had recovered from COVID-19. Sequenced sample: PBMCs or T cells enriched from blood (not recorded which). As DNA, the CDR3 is TGTGCCAGCAGCTTGGCCGGGGAGGGGATCAACGAGCAGTACTTC. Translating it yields CASSLAGEGINEQYF.